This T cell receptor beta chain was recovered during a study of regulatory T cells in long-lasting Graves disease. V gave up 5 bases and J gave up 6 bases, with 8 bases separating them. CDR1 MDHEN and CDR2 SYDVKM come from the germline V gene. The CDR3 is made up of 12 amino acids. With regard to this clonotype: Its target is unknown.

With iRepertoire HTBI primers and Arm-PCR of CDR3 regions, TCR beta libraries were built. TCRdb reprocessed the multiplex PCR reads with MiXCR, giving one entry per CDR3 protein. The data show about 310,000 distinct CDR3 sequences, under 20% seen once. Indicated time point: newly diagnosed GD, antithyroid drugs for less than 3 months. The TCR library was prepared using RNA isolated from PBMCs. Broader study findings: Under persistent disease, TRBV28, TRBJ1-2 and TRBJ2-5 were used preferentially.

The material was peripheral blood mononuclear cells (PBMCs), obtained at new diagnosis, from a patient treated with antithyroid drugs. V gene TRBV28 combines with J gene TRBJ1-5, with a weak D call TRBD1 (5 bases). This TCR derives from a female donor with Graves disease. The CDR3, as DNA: TGTGCCAGCAGTCAGGGTACTCAGCCCCAGCATTTT. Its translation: CASSQGTQPQHF.